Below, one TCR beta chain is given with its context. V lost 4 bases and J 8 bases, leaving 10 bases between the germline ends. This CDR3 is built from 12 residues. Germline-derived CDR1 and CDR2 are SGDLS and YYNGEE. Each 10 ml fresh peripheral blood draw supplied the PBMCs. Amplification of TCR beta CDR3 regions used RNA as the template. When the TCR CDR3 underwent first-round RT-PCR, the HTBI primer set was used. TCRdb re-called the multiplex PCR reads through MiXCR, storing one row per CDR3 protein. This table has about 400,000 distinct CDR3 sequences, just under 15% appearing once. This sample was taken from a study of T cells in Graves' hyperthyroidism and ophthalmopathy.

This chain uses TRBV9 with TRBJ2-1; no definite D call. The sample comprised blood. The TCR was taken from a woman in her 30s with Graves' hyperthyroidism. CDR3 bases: TGTGCCAGCAGCCCTGCGAGCTATGAGCAGTTCTTC. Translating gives CASSPASYEQFF.